These 25 T cell receptor beta chains were all obtained from the same sample, sequenced in a study of early T cells in non-severe SARS-CoV-2 infection. In TCRdb, the 5' RACE reads were re-called with MiXCR into one record per CDR3 protein. The top ten clones hold 4.8% of a sample with tens of thousands of distinct CDR3 sequences, around 12% of them seen once. Sample: whole blood. The source is an adult who was a healthcare worker with PCR-confirmed SARS-CoV-2 infection or an uninfected control (not recorded which).

The chain uses TRBV7-2 and TRBJ1-5; D ambiguous. Germline CDR1 reads SGHTA; CDR2 reads FQGNSA. CDR3 length equals 13 residues. The V and J ends lost 5 bases and 4 bases respectively, with 9 bases between them. In DNA form, the CDR3 reads TGTGCCAGCAGCCCGAGGCCAAATCAGCCCCAGCATTTT. It encodes CASSPRPNQPQHF.

This sequence joins TRBV12-3 or TRBV12-4 and TRBJ2-1; 7 nucleotides align to TRBD1. Losses at the gene ends were 7 bases for V and 0 bases for J; bases not matched to a gene: 9. This CDR3 region has 16 residues. The chain's CDR3 is CASTDSQGSSYNEQFF. The CDR3 DNA follows: TGTGCCAGCACCGATTCACAGGGGAGCTCCTACAATGAGCAGTTCTTC.

The rearrangement uses TRBV11-3 and TRBJ2-5; 9 bases line up with TRBD1. Trimming removed 1 base from V and 1 base from J; junction bases left unmatched: 1. CDR1 and CDR2 from the germline V gene are SGHNT and YENEEA. The CDR3 length is 15 residues. The CDR3 reads CASSLATGGQETQYF. In DNA, the CDR3 is TGTGCCAGCAGCTTAGCGACAGGGGGCCAAGAGACCCAGTACTTC.

This chain connects TRBV28 to TRBJ2-1; D might be TRBD2 (6 bases). Trimming removed 5 bases from V and 0 bases from J, with 14 bases in between. The CDR3 has 16 residues. Germline loops: CDR1 MDHEN, CDR2 SYDVKM. This CDR3 reads CASSPQIAASYNEQFF. The CDR3 DNA reads as TGTGCCAGCAGTCCCCAAATAGCGGCCTCCTACAATGAGCAGTTCTTC.

This clonotype was observed many times. The chain has TRBV2 and TRBJ1-1, with 7 bases fitting TRBD1. V dropped 7 bases and J dropped 8; count of bases not matched to a gene: 7. The CDR3 length is 12 residues. Looked up from germline, CDR1 is SNHLY and CDR2 is FYNNEI. CDR3 protein: CASKTEQGEAFF. CDR3 nucleotide sequence: TGTGCCAGCAAAACAGAACAGGGGGAAGCTTTCTTT. Combining the CDR3 with reference TRBV2 and TRBJ1-1 gives the whole variable domain EPEVTQTPSHQVTQMGQEVILRCVPISNHLYFYWYRQILGQKVEFLVSFYNNEISEKSEIFDDQFSVERPDGSNFTLKIRSTKLEDSAMYFCASKTEQGEAFFGQGTRLTVV.

In this sample, this clonotype turned up many times. The rearrangement joins TRBV20-1 to TRBJ2-1, with TRBD2 matching 8 bases. Germline-derived CDR1 and CDR2 are DFQATT and SNEGSKA (reference sequence). After removal of 3 bases from V and 3 bases from J, the junction contained 4 bases not matched to a gene. The CDR3 spans 14 residues. The CDR3 loop is CSASGGADYNEQFF. The CDR3 coding sequence is TGCAGTGCTAGCGGGGGGGCGGACTACAATGAGCAGTTCTTC.

The chain links TRBV20-1 to TRBJ1-1; possible D gene TRBD1, 6 bases. The CDR3 has 14 amino acids. V lost 4 bases, J lost 4 bases, and 16 bases lay in between. Germline V CDR1 and CDR2: DFQATT, SNEGSKA (reference sequence). CDR3 sequence reads: CSATLEDSATEAFF. In nucleotides, the CDR3 is TGCAGTGCTACCCTAGAGGACAGCGCCACTGAAGCTTTCTTT.

The chain couples TRBV12-3 or TRBV12-4 to TRBJ2-5, with a tentative D call TRBD2 (5 bases). The V end lost 5 bases, the J end lost 5 bases, and 12 bases lay between the germline ends. The CDR3 extends over 13 amino acids. This CDR3 is CASSNGEFETQYF. CDR3 in DNA: TGTGCCAGCAGTAACGGGGAATTTGAGACCCAGTACTTC.

The rearrangement links TRBV12-3 or TRBV12-4 to TRBJ1-6; no definite D call. The CDR3 loop spans 15 amino acids. Trimming shortened V by 6 bases and J by 10 bases, and 19 bases separated the two germline ends. The CDR3 sequence: CASSPDSSDKSPLHF. CDR3 sequence (DNA): TGTGCCAGCAGCCCCGACTCATCCGACAAATCACCCCTCCACTTT.

This clonotype was seen ten or more times. V gene TRBV7-8 combines with J gene TRBJ2-2; possibly TRBD2 for D (6 bases). The CDR3 is 17 residues long. Trimming removed 0 bases at V and 2 bases at J, with 13 bases between. Germline V gene data show CDR1 as SGHVS and CDR2 as FQNEAQ. Here the CDR3 reads CASSLAGLGLNTGELFF. The CDR3 bases are TGTGCCAGCAGCTTAGCTGGTCTGGGACTTAACACCGGGGAGCTGTTTTTT.

The chain joins TRBV4-1 to TRBJ2-2; TRBD2 might be the D (5 bases). V was pared by 3 bases and J by 6 bases, with 11 bases between. The length of the CDR3 is 14 residues. In germline, CDR1 is MGHRA, CDR2 YSYEKL. This CDR3 reads CASSHQSSPGELFF. DNA for the CDR3: TGCGCCAGCAGCCATCAATCTAGCCCCGGGGAGCTGTTTTTT.

The chain joins TRBV6-5 to TRBJ2-3; D might be TRBD2 (6 bases). Germline V gives CDR1 MNHEY, CDR2 SVGAGI. CDR3 size: 14 residues. The germline V and J ends were trimmed by 3 bases and 4 bases, with 11 bases remaining between them. The CDR3 spells CASSYAGTSDTQYF. In DNA form, the CDR3 reads TGTGCCAGCAGTTATGCGGGGACCTCAGATACGCAGTATTTT.

This clonotype was detected ten times or more. This chain uses TRBV6-2 or TRBV6-3 with TRBJ2-1; D not certain. V was clipped by 7 bases and J by 7 bases, with 26 bases between them. This CDR3 contains 17 residues. The germline CDR1 and CDR2 sequences are MNHEY and SVGEGT. CDR3 bases: TGTGCCAGCACCGAAGGGCGAGCACCCAATCCTCAAAATGAGCAGTTCTTC. Its translation: CASTEGRAPNPQNEQFF.

This clonotype came up a few times. The chain recombines TRBV7-9 with TRBJ2-4; D possibly uses TRBD1 or TRBD2 (5 bases each). Deletions cut 5 bases from V and 7 bases from J, with 15 bases between. Germline V CDR1 and CDR2: SEHNR, FQNEAQ (reference sequence). The CDR3 runs 14 residues. The CDR3 region is CASSPGRTANIQYF. For the CDR3, the DNA is TGTGCCAGCAGCCCGGGACGGACGGCGAACATTCAGTACTTC.

This clonotype was detected only once. This chain connects TRBV28 to TRBJ1-5, with 7 bases fitting TRBD1. The length of the CDR3 is 15 residues. CDR1 and CDR2 from the germline V gene are MDHEN and SYDVKM. V lost 7 bases and J lost 2; bases outside the gene matches: 8. CDR3 sequence reads: CASNPTGSRNQPQHF. DNA for the CDR3: TGTGCCAGCAACCCGACAGGGAGCCGCAATCAGCCCCAGCATTTT. The full variable domain, with the rest looked up from reference TRBV28 and TRBJ1-5, is DVKVTQSSRYLVKRTGEKVFLECVQDMDHENMFWYRQDPGLGLRLIYFSYDVKMKEKGDIPEGYSVSREKKERFSLILESASTNQTSMYLCASNPTGSRNQPQHFGDGTRLSIL.

The chain uses TRBV27 and TRBJ2-7; D gene ambiguous. Trimming took off 3 bases at V and 0 bases at J, with 3 bases between the two ends. Germline V gene sequence: CDR1 MNHEY, CDR2 SMNVEV (reference sequence). The CDR3 covers 12 residues. For the CDR3, the DNA is TGTGCCAGCAGTTTTTACTCCTACGAGCAGTACTTC. It specifies CASSFYSYEQYF.

This clonotype came up many times. The chain joins TRBV24-1 to TRBJ2-2, with D uncertain. This CDR3 is 14 amino acids long. V was clipped by 6 bases and J by 4 bases, with 11 bases between them. Germline CDR1 reads KGHDR; CDR2 reads SFDVKD. CDR3 DNA sequence: TGTGCCACCAGTCCCCCCTATCCCACCGGGGAGCTGTTTTTT. It encodes CATSPPYPTGELFF.

The CDR3 sequence: CASSYVASRSQETQYF. The CDR3 DNA reads as TGTGCCAGCAGTTACGTCGCTAGCAGATCGCAAGAGACCCAGTACTTC. V gene TRBV6-2 or TRBV6-3 combines with J gene TRBJ2-5; D is possibly TRBD2 (5 bases). The ends were cut back, 2 bases at V and 2 bases at J, with 15 bases in the middle. CDR3 length equals 16 residues. Germline-derived CDR1 and CDR2 are MNHEY and SVGEGT.

This clonotype was seen only a few times. The J gene is TRBJ2-7, the V gene TRBV6-2 or TRBV6-3; D unclear. The CDR3 is 16 residues long. Per the germline V gene, CDR1 is MNHEY and CDR2 is SVGEGT. Trimming pared 0 bases from V and 0 bases from J, leaving 12 bases between. The CDR3 here is CASSYSTFTSSYEQYF. CDR3 nucleotide sequence: TGTGCCAGCAGTTACTCGACTTTCACGTCCTCCTACGAGCAGTACTTC.

The chain couples TRBV7-6 to TRBJ2-3; no reliable D call. The CDR3 loop spans 13 amino acids. Germline V gives CDR1 SGHVS, CDR2 FNYEAQ. With 4 bases removed from V and 4 bases from J, the gap between germline ends came to 9 bases. CDR3 DNA: TGTGCCAGCAGCTCCCGATCAGCAGATACGCAGTATTTT. It specifies CASSSRSADTQYF.

In this sample, this clonotype turned up a few times. The chain recombines TRBV7-2 with TRBJ1-5; 7 bases agree with TRBD1. The ends lost 3 bases at V and 7 bases at J; junction bases unmatched: 12. Germline CDR1 reads SGHTA; CDR2 reads FQGNSA. The CDR3 has 16 amino acids. The CDR3: CASSLRGQVLLQPQHF. The CDR3 DNA reads TGTGCCAGCAGCTTGAGAGGACAGGTTCTTTTACAGCCCCAGCATTTT.

The J gene is TRBJ2-1, the V gene TRBV18; D call uncertain. The ends were cut back, 2 bases at V and 6 bases at J, with 11 bases in the middle. The germline V gene encodes CDR1 KGHSH and CDR2 LQKENI. The CDR3 length is 14 residues. CDR3 bases: TGTGCCAGCTCACCATGGCCCAAAAGCAATGAGCAGTTCTTC. Its protein product is CASSPWPKSNEQFF.

In this sample, this clonotype turned up a few times. The chain couples TRBV29-1 to TRBJ1-1; D gene uncertain. This CDR3 region has 11 residues. Germline V lookup: CDR1 SQVTM, CDR2 ANQGSEA. Trimming shortened V by 3 bases and J by 1 base, and 3 bases separated the two germline ends. CDR3 DNA sequence: TGCAGCGTTGAGGAGAACACTGAAGCTTTCTTT. Residues: CSVEENTEAFF.

In its sample, this clonotype was seen a few times. The chain carries TRBV6-2 or TRBV6-3 and TRBJ2-2; tentative D call: TRBD1 (6 bases). The length of the CDR3 is 14 residues. Trimming took off 11 bases at V and 5 bases at J, with 18 bases between the two ends. Germline CDR1 MNHEY, CDR2 SVGEGT. Here the CDR3 reads CAGGSSRVTGELFF. The DNA for the CDR3 is TGTGCCGGGGGCTCCAGCAGGGTGACCGGGGAGCTGTTTTTT.

This clonotype is labeled as medium-sized (0.01 to 0.1%). The genes are TRBV6-2 or TRBV6-3 and TRBJ1-5, with 10 bases fitting TRBD1. Germline V CDR1 and CDR2: MNHEY, SVGEGT. The junction had 4 bases not matched to a gene; V was cut back by 2 bases and J by 6 bases. The CDR3 extends over 15 amino acids. The DNA of the CDR3 is TGTGCCAGCAGTTACGGGACAGGGGAATCTCAGCCCCAGCATTTT. This translates into CASSYGTGESQPQHF.